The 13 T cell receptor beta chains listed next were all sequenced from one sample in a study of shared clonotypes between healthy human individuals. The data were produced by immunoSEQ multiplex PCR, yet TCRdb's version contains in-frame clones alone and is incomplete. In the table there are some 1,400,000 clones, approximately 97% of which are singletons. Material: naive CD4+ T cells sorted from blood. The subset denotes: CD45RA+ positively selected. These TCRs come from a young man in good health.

CDR3 protein: CASSLTSGRGYNEQFF. CDR3 nucleotides: TGTGCCAGCAGCCTGACTAGCGGGAGAGGGTACAATGAGCAGTTCTTC. The V gene is TRBV9, the J gene TRBJ2-1, with 12 bases identical to TRBD2. Germline CDR1 reads SGDLS; CDR2 reads YYNGEE. V lost 4 bases, J lost 4 bases, and 6 bases stayed unmatched. This CDR3 comprises 16 residues.

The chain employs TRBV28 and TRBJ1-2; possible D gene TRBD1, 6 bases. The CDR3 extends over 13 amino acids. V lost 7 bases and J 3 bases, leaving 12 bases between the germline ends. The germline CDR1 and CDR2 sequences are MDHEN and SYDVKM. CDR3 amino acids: CASTGQGHYGYTF. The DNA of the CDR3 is TGTGCCAGCACCGGGCAGGGGCACTATGGCTACACCTTC.

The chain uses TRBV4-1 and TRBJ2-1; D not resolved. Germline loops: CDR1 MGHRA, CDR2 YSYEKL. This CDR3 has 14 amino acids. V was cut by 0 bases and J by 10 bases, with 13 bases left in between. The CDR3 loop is CASSQEDGLAEQFF. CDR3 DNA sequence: TGCGCCAGCAGCCAAGAAGACGGCCTCGCGGAGCAGTTCTTC.

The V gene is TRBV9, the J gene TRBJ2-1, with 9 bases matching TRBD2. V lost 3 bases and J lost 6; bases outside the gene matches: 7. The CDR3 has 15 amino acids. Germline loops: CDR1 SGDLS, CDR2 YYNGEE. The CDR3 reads CASSAATSGTNEQFF. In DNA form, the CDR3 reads TGTGCCAGCAGCGCCGCGACTAGCGGAACCAATGAGCAGTTCTTC.

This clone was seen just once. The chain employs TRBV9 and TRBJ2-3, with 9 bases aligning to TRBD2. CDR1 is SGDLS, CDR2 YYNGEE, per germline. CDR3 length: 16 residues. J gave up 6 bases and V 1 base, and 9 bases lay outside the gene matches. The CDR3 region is CASSVRSSGGRDTQYF. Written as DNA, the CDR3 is TGTGCCAGCAGCGTACGTAGTAGCGGGGGACGGGATACGCAGTATTTT.

CDR3 sequence reads: CSVGPRSSGSHNEQFF. The DNA of the CDR3 is TGCAGCGTTGGGCCCAGGTCTAGCGGGAGCCACAATGAGCAGTTCTTC. The chain employs TRBV29-1 and TRBJ2-1; the match to TRBD2 covers 10 bases. The CDR3 has 16 residues. Germline CDR1 reads SQVTM; CDR2 reads ANQGSEA. V trimming: 4 bases; J trimming: 5 bases; junction bases outside the gene matches: 11.

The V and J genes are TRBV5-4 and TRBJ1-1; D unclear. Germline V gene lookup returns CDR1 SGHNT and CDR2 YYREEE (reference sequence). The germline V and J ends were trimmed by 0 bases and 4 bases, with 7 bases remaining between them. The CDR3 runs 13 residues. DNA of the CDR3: TGTGCCAGCAGCTTGGGGTTTAGCACTGAAGCTTTCTTT. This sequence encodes CASSLGFSTEAFF.

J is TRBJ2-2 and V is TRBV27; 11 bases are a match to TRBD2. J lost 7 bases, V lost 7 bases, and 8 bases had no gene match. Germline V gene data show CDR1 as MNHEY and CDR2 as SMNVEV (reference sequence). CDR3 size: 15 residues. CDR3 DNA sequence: TGTGCCAGCAAACCGACGACTAGCGGGATCGGGGAGCTGTTTTTT. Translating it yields CASKPTTSGIGELFF.

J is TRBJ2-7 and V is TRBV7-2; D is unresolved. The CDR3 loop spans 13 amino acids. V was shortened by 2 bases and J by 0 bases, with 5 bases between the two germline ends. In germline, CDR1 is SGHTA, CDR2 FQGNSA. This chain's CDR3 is CASSLRNSYEQYF. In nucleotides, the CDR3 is TGTGCCAGCAGCTTAAGGAACTCCTACGAGCAGTACTTC. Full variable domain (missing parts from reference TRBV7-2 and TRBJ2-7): GAGVSQSPSNKVTEKGKDVELRCDPISGHTALYWYRQSLGQGLEFLIYFQGNSAPDKSGLPSDRFSAERTGGSVSTLTIQRTQQEDSAVYLCASSLRNSYEQYFGPGTRLTVT.

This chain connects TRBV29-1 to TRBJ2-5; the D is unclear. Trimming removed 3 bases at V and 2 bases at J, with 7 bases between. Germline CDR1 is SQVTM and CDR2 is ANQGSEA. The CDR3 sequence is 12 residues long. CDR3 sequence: CSVDEGQETQYF. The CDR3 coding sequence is TGCAGCGTTGACGAAGGACAAGAGACCCAGTACTTC.

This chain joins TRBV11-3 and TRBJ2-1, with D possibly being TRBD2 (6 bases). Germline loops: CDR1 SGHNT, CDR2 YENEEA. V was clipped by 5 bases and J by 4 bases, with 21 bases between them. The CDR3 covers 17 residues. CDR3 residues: CASSPDGRSSAYNEQFF. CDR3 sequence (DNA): TGTGCCAGCAGCCCCGACGGCAGGTCTAGCGCTTACAATGAGCAGTTCTTC.

CDR3 region: CASSPERIQETQYF. The CDR3, as DNA: TGTGCCAGCTCACCGGAGAGAATACAAGAGACCCAGTACTTC. The chain has TRBV18 and TRBJ2-5; D unclear. V gave up 3 bases and J gave up 2 bases, with 10 bases separating them. The CDR3 contains 14 residues. The germline V gene has CDR1 KGHSH and CDR2 LQKENI. The full variable domain, completed using reference TRBV18 and TRBJ2-5, is NAGVMQNPRHLVRRRGQEARLRCSPMKGHSHVYWYRQLPEEGLKFMVYLQKENIIDESGMPKERFSAEFPKEGPSILRIQQVVRGDSAAYFCASSPERIQETQYFGPGTRLLVL.

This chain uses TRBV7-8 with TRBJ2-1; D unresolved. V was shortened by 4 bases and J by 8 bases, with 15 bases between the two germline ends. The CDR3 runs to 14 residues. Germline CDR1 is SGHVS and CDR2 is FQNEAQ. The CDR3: CASSSVRGGYEQFF. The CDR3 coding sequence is TGTGCCAGCAGCTCTGTGAGAGGTGGGTATGAGCAGTTCTTC.